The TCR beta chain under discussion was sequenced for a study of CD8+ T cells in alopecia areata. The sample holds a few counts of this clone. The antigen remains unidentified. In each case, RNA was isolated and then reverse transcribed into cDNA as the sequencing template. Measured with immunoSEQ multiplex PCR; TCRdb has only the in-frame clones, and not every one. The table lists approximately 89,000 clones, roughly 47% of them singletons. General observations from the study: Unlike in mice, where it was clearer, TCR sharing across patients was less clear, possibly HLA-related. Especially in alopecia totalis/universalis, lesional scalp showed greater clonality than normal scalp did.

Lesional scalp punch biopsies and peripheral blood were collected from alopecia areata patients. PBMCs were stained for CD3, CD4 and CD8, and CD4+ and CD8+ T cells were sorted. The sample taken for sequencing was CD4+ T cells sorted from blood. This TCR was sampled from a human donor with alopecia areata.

CDR3 bases: TGCAGCGTTGTTTTGGTGCAGGGCCGTGGTGAGCAGTTCTTC. Translation gives CSVVLVQGRGEQFF. V and J are TRBV29-1 and TRBJ2-1; D possibly corresponds to TRBD1 (5 bases). Trimming stripped 4 bases from V and 9 bases from J, with 19 bases between. Germline CDR1 and CDR2: SQVTM and ANQGSEA. The CDR3 has 14 amino acids.